This TCR beta chain originates from a study of cytomegalovirus exposure and HLA in healthy donors. Study in general: Earlier, almost 120 million unique TCR beta sequences were recovered from about 179 million T cells by an analysis. Study-wide results and limits: TCR sequences were mostly rare, though some public TCRs occurred in many donors.

As concerns this clone: The antigen is unknown.

PCR amplification relied on 60 Vbeta primers (plus 13 Jbeta primers). Original data processing: In a later analysis, the count reached 75 million to 90 million unique TCR beta chains, with 9 million to 11 million shared. TCRdb's copy holds only in-frame clones and misses some; the assay was immunoSEQ multiplex PCR. The D gene and trimming were derived from the DNA, and the V and J assignments and clone size from that table. Of about 96,000 clones listed, approximately 80% were seen once; the top ten hold around 3%. The TCR originated in a man aged 25-45 years in good health and CMV-seronegative. Specimen: PBMCs.

The CDR3 spells CASSIGIRADTQYF. In DNA, the CDR3 is TGTGCCAGTAGTATCGGAATCAGGGCAGATACGCAGTATTTT. This chain links TRBV19 with TRBJ2-3, with a tentative D call TRBD1 (5 bases). Trimming took off 3 bases at V and 4 bases at J, with 11 bases between the two ends. In germline, CDR1 is LNHDA, CDR2 SQIVND (reference sequence). The CDR3 contains 14 residues.